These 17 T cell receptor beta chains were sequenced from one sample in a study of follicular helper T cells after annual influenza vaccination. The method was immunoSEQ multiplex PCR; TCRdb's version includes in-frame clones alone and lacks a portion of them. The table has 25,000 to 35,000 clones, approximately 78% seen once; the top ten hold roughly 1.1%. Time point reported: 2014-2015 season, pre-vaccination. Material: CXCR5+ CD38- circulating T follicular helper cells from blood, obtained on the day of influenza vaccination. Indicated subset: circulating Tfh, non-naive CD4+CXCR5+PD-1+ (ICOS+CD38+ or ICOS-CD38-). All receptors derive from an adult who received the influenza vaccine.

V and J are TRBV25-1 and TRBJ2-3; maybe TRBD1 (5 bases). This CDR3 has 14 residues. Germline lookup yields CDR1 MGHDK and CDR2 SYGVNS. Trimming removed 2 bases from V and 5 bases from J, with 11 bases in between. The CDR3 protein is CASSEAIRGDTQYF. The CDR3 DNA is TGTGCCAGCAGTGAAGCCATTAGGGGAGATACGCAGTATTTT.

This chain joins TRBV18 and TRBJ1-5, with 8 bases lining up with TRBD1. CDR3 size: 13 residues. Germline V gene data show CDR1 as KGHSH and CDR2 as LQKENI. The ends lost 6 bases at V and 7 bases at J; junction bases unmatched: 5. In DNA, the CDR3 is TGTGCCAGCTCCCAGGGGGCCGAACAGCCCCAGCATTTT. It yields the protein CASSQGAEQPQHF.

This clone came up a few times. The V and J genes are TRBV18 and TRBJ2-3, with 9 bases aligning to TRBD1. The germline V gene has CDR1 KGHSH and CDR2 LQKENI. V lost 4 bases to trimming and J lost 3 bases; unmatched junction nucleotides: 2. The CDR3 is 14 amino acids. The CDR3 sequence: CASSRGQGTDTQYF. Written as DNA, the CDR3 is TGTGCCAGCTCACGAGGACAGGGGACAGATACGCAGTATTTT.

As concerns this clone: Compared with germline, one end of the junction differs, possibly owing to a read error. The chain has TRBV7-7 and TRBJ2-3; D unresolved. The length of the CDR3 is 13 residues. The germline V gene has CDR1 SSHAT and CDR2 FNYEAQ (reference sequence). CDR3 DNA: TGTGCTAGCAGCTCGCGTGAAACAGATACGCAGTATTTT. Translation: CASSSRETDTQYF.

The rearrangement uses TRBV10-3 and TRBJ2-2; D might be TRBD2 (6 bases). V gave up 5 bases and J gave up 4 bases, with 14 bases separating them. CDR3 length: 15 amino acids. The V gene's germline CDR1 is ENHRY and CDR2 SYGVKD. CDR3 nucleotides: TGTGCCATCAGTACGCTTGGGGGGAGCACCGGGGAGCTGTTTTTT. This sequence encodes CAISTLGGSTGELFF.

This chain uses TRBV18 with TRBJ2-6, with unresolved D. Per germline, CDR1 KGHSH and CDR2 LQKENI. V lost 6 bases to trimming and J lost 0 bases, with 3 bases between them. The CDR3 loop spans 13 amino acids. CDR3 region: CASSSSGANVLTF. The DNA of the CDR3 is TGTGCCAGCTCGAGCTCTGGGGCCAACGTCCTGACTTTC.

CDR3 sequence: CASSQRTGTDTQYF. The CDR3 DNA reads as TGTGCCAGCAGCCAGAGGACTGGTACAGATACGCAGTATTTT. V is TRBV9 and J is TRBJ2-3, with TRBD2 as a possible D gene (5 bases). Germline loops: CDR1 SGDLS, CDR2 YYNGEE. V was cut by 4 bases and J by 3 bases, with 12 bases left in between. The CDR3 has 14 amino acids.

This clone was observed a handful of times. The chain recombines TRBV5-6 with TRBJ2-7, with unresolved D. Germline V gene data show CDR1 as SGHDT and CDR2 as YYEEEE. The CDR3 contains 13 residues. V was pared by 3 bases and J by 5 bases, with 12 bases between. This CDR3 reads CASSSPSRHEQYF. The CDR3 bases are TGTGCCAGCAGCTCCCCGTCGAGGCACGAGCAGTACTTC.

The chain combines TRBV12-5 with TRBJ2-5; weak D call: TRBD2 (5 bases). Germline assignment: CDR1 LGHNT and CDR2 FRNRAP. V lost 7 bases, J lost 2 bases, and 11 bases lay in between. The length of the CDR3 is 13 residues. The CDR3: CASARGSQETQYF. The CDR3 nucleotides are TGTGCTAGTGCACGAGGGTCTCAAGAGACCCAGTACTTC. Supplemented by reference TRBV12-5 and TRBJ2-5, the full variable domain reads DARVTQTPRHKVTEMGQEVTMRCQPILGHNTVFWYRQTMMQGLELLAYFRNRAPLDDSGMPKDRFSAEMPDATLATLKIQPSEPRDSAVYFCASARGSQETQYFGPGTRLLVL.

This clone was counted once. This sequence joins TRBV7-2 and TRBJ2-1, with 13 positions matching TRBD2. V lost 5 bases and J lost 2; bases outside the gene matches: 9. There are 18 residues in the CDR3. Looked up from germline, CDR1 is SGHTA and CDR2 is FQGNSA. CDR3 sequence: CASSGRTSGRSAYNEQFF. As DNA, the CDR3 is TGTGCCAGCAGCGGTAGGACTAGCGGGAGAAGCGCCTACAATGAGCAGTTCTTC.

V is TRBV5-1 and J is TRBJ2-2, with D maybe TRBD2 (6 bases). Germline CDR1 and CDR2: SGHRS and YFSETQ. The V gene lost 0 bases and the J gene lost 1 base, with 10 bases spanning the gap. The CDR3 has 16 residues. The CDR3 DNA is TGCGCCAGCAGCTTGGGGCTAGCGAAGAACACCGGGGAGCTGTTTTTT. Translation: CASSLGLAKNTGELFF.

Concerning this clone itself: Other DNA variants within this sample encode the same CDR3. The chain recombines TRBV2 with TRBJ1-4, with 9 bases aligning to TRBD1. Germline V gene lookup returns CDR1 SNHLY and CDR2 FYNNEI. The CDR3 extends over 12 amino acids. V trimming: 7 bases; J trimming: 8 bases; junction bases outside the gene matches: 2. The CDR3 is CASNGQGEKLFF. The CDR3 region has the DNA TGTGCCAGCAATGGACAGGGGGAAAAACTGTTTTTT.

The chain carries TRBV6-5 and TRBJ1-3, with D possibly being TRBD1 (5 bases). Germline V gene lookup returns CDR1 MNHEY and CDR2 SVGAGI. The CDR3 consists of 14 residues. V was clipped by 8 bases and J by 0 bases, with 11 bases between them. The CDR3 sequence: CASAFQGSGNTIYF. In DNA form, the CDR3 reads TGTGCCAGCGCCTTTCAGGGCTCTGGAAACACCATATATTTT.

The CDR3 is CASSGEGLGNQPQHF. The CDR3 region has the DNA TGTGCCAGTTCCGGTGAGGGTTTAGGCAATCAGCCCCAGCATTTT. The rearrangement uses TRBV19 and TRBJ1-5, with D unclear. The germline gives CDR1 LNHDA, CDR2 SQIVND (reference sequence). This CDR3 is built from 15 residues. V was trimmed by 8 bases and J by 2 bases, leaving 16 bases between them. The variable domain in full, completed from reference TRBV19 and TRBJ1-5, reads DGGITQSPKYLFRKEGQNVTLSCEQNLNHDAMYWYRQDPGQGLRLIYYSQIVNDFQKGDIAEGYSVSREKKESFPLTVTSAQKNPTAFYLCASSGEGLGNQPQHFGDGTRLSIL.

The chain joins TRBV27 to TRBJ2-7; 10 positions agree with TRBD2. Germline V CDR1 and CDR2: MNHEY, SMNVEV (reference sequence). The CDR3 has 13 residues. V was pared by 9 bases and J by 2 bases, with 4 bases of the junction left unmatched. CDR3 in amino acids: CASRAGGTYEQYF. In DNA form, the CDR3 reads TGTGCCAGTCGAGCGGGAGGGACCTACGAGCAGTACTTC.

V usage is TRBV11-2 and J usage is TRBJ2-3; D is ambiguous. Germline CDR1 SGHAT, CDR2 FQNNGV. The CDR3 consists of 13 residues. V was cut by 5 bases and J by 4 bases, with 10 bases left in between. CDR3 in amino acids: CASSPRVSDTQYF. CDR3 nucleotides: TGTGCCAGCAGCCCCCGTGTCTCAGATACGCAGTATTTT.

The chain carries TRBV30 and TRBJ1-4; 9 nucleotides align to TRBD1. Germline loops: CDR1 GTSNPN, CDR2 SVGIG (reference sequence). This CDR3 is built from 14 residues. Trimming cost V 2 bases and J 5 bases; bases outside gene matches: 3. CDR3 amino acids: CAWSSDRGNEKLFF. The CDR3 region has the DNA TGTGCCTGGAGTTCTGACAGGGGGAATGAAAAACTGTTTTTT.